The present T cell receptor (beta chain) was sequenced within a study of vaccination effects on CD4 cells after COVID-19. Data came from immunoSEQ multiplex PCR; TCRdb stores just in-frame clones and leaves some out. The sample includes tens of thousands of clones, about 70% seen only once; the top ten take about a sixth. Ahead of sequencing, the ViraFEST assay grew antigen-specific CD4+ T cells using viral peptide pools. With more than 9 days of culture completed, CD4+ T cells were isolated. Trimming at V came to 3 bases and at J to 4 bases, leaving 8 bases not matched to a gene. Germline V lookup: CDR1 MNHNS, CDR2 SASEGT. The CDR3 sequence is 16 residues long. Concerning this clone itself: Its specificity is unknown.

This specimen was CD4+ T cells from PBMCs cultured with HCoV-229E spike peptides, taken before COVID-19 vaccination. The V call is TRBV6-1, the J call TRBJ1-2, with 10 nucleotides matching TRBD1. The sequence derives from a human donor who received a COVID-19 vaccine. The CDR3 region has the DNA TGTGCCAGCAGTGACCGACAGGGGGCTAGTGGCTATGGCTACACCTTC. Protein product: CASSDRQGASGYGYTF.